Listed below are T cell receptor beta chains from one sample, sequenced in a study of cytomegalovirus exposure and HLA in healthy donors. Libraries were prepared by immunoSEQ multiplex PCR; TCRdb keeps only in-frame clonotypes and omits some of them. Of approximately 150,000 clones in the sample, roughly 79% were seen once. Sequenced sample: PBMCs. These receptors came from a woman aged 45 to 65 in good health and CMV-seronegative. The CDR3 runs from the conserved cysteine through the conserved F or W. D genes are given only for firm matches. A row's size may be missing; if present it is once, few, many or a size class.

j_call	clone_size	v_call	d_call	cdr3_aa	cdr3_nt
TRBJ1-4	-	TRBV7-9	-	CASSSDSTTNEKLFF	TGTGCCAGCAGCTCGGACTCTACAACTAATGAAAAACTGTTTTTT
TRBJ1-4	-	TRBV5-1	-	CASSQGRTATNEKLFF	TGCGCCAGCAGCCAGGGTAGAACCGCAACTAATGAAAAACTGTTTTTT
TRBJ2-1	few	TRBV14	TRBD1	CASSQVVRGSGEQFF	TGTGCCAGCAGCCAAGTCGTCAGGGGGTCCGGTGAGCAGTTCTTC
TRBJ1-2	-	TRBV28	-	CASSFSGGYGDGYTF	TGTGCCAGCAGTTTCAGTGGAGGGTACGGCGATGGCTACACCTTC
TRBJ2-2	-	TRBV2	-	CASSPWTPDTGELFF	TGTGCCAGCAGCCCTTGGACACCCGACACCGGGGAGCTGTTTTTT
TRBJ1-4	-	TRBV19	-	CASSIAGGGEKLFF	TGTGCCAGTAGTATCGCGGGGGGCGGCGAAAAACTGTTTTTT
TRBJ2-6	few	TRBV5-8	-	CASSPSEGSGANVLTF	TGCGCCAGCAGCCCCTCGGAGGGCTCTGGGGCCAACGTCCTGACTTTC
TRBJ2-7	-	TRBV7-9	TRBD2	CASSLTSPLAGSYEQYF	TGTGCCAGCAGCTTAACGTCTCCCCTAGCGGGAAGCTACGAGCAGTACTTC
TRBJ2-2	-	TRBV5-6	TRBD2	CASSPGTSGVNTGELFF	TGTGCCAGCAGCCCAGGGACTAGCGGAGTAAACACCGGGGAGCTGTTTTTT
TRBJ2-7	-	TRBV27	TRBD2	CASSLKTSGSYEQYF	TGTGCCAGCAGTTTAAAGACTAGCGGGAGTTACGAGCAGTACTTC
TRBJ2-3	-	TRBV5-1	TRBD1	CASSPRQGIADTQYF	TGCGCCAGCAGCCCAAGACAGGGTATCGCAGATACGCAGTATTTT
TRBJ1-4	-	TRBV7-9	-	CSNQQWQGTNEKLFF	TGTTCCAACCAGCAGTGGCAGGGGACTAATGAAAAACTGTTTTTT
TRBJ2-2	once	TRBV6-5	-	CASRAGVITGELFF	TGTGCCAGCAGGGCAGGGGTGATCACCGGGGAGCTGTTTTTT
TRBJ2-5	few	TRBV28	-	CASTEMSGVLYF	TGTGCCAGCACCGAGATGTCAGGGGTGTTATACTTC
TRBJ1-1	-	TRBV5-5	TRBD1	CASSSTGMNTEAFF	TGTGCCAGCAGCTCGACAGGGATGAACACTGAAGCTTTCTTT
TRBJ2-7	-	TRBV7-2	-	CASSLEGGQGSYEQYF	TGTGCCAGCAGCTTAGAGGGGGGGCAAGGGTCCTACGAGCAGTACTTC
TRBJ1-2	-	TRBV30	-	CAWSGPAAFYGYTF	TGTGCCTGGAGTGGCCCAGCGGCCTTCTATGGCTACACCTTC
TRBJ1-2	-	TRBV19	TRBD1	CASSKDDRGSGYTF	TGTGCCAGTAGTAAGGACGACAGGGGTTCCGGCTACACCTTC
TRBJ2-3	-	TRBV6-6	-	CASATGQLDTDTQYF	TGTGCCAGCGCAACAGGCCAGCTTGACACAGATACGCAGTATTTT
TRBJ2-7	-	TRBV7-9	-	CSSSLSGLPYEQYF	TGTTCCAGCAGCTTATCCGGTTTACCCTACGAGCAGTACTTC
TRBJ2-7	-	TRBV6-1	-	CASSQDREVYEQYF	TGTGCCAGCAGTCAGGACAGAGAAGTTTACGAGCAGTACTTC
TRBJ1-5	-	TRBV28	-	CASSTGANQPQHF	TGTGCCAGCAGTACGGGTGCAAATCAGCCCCAGCATTTT
TRBJ2-6	few	TRBV6-1	TRBD2	CATRRGATGANVLTF	TGTGCCACCAGGCGGGGGGCGACAGGGGCCAACGTCCTGACTTTC
TRBJ2-7	-	TRBV9	TRBD1	CASSVAGTDSYEQYF	TGTGCCAGCAGCGTAGCCGGGACAGACTCCTACGAGCAGTACTTC
TRBJ2-2	-	TRBV7-9	TRBD1	CASSIQGAPITGELFF	TGTGCCAGCAGTATACAGGGGGCGCCTATAACCGGGGAGCTGTTTTTT
TRBJ1-2	-	TRBV7-2	-	CASSLVGGAAAPYGYTF	TGTGCCAGCAGCTTAGTGGGGGGGGCAGCGGCCCCCTATGGCTACACCTTC
TRBJ2-7	-	TRBV7-4	-	CASSIPPAFPYEQYF	TGTGCCAGCAGCATCCCACCAGCGTTCCCCTACGAGCAGTACTTC
TRBJ1-3	-	TRBV5-1	-	CASSLRQGNTIYF	TGCGCCAGCAGCCTTAGACAGGGAAACACCATATATTTT
TRBJ2-1	-	TRBV6-5	TRBD1	CASSSRDRRSFF	TGTGCCAGCAGTTCCCGGGACAGGCGTTCGTTCTTC
TRBJ2-1	-	TRBV7-9	TRBD2	CASSGSGGTYNEQFF	TGTGCCAGCAGCGGGAGCGGGGGTACCTACAATGAGCAGTTCTTC
TRBJ2-5	few	TRBV5-8	-	CASRVMGVETQYF	TGTGCCAGCAGGGTCATGGGAGTAGAGACCCAGTACTTC
TRBJ2-5	-	TRBV7-6	-	CASSPKGRRETQYF	TGTGCCAGCAGCCCTAAAGGGAGGCGGGAGACCCAGTACTTC
TRBJ2-3	few	TRBV10-3	-	CAISEGHTDTQYF	TGTGCCATCAGTGAGGGGCACACAGATACGCAGTATTTT
TRBJ1-5	-	TRBV19	TRBD1	CASSMGQYSNQPQHF	TGTGCCAGTAGTATGGGACAGTATAGCAATCAGCCCCAGCATTTT
TRBJ2-7	-	TRBV30	-	CAWGRGEGSYEQYF	TGTGCCTGGGGGCGAGGCGAGGGCTCCTACGAGCAGTACTTC
TRBJ1-2	-	TRBV5-6	TRBD1	CASSSRDRVYGYTF	TGTGCCAGCAGCTCCCGGGACAGGGTGTATGGCTACACCTTC
TRBJ2-2	-	TRBV11-2	TRBD1	CASSYGPGQGFGGELFF	TGTGCCAGCAGCTACGGACCGGGACAGGGGTTTGGCGGGGAGCTGTTTTTT
TRBJ1-4	-	TRBV5-1	TRBD1	CASSLGTGGNEKLFF	TGCGCCAGCAGCTTGGGAACAGGGGGGAATGAAAAACTGTTTTTT
TRBJ2-5	-	TRBV9	TRBD1	CASSVGDRGRETQYF	TGTGCCAGCAGCGTAGGAGACAGGGGGAGAGAGACCCAGTACTTC
TRBJ2-5	-	TRBV5-4	TRBD1	CASSPGQVQETQYF	TGTGCCAGCAGCCCAGGACAGGTCCAAGAGACCCAGTACTTC
TRBJ2-7	-	TRBV27	TRBD1	CASGNRGGEQYF	TGTGCCAGCGGGAACAGGGGTGGCGAGCAGTACTTC
TRBJ1-1	-	TRBV2	TRBD1	CASSTGQLNTEAFF	TGTGCCAGCAGCACGGGACAGCTGAACACTGAAGCTTTCTTT
TRBJ2-5	-	TRBV9	-	CASSAPKETQYF	TGTGCCAGCAGCGCCCCCAAAGAGACCCAGTACTTC
TRBJ2-1	-	TRBV7-2	TRBD1	CASSSDRGAYNEQFF	TGTGCCAGCAGCTCGGACAGGGGAGCCTACAATGAGCAGTTCTTC